This is a list of T cell receptor beta chains from one sample in a study of T cell responses to AZD1222 COVID-19 vaccine. The data were produced by immunoSEQ multiplex PCR, yet TCRdb's version contains in-frame clones alone and is incomplete. This table holds 100,000 to 150,000 clones, less than 95% found once. The source material was peripheral blood, sampled on day 0 of AZD1222 vaccination. The source of these receptors is an adult in good health. CDR3s include the opening cysteine and the closing phenylalanine or tryptophan. D genes are given only for firm matches.

CDR3 protein	J gene	D gene	V gene
CASSQVVRGTDTQYF	TRBJ2-3	NA	TRBV4-3
CASRMGQGFTDTQYF	TRBJ2-3	TRBD1	TRBV5-1
CASSPQSMRENTEAFF	TRBJ1-1	NA	TRBV28
CASSLGASGRASHEQYF	TRBJ2-7	TRBD2	TRBV5-6
CAIVGQSTEAFF	TRBJ1-1	NA	TRBV28
CASSLVGTSSYEQYF	TRBJ2-7	TRBD2	TRBV11-2
CASSLGQGLNYGYTF	TRBJ1-2	NA	TRBV5-5
CASSLGRRQNYGYTF	TRBJ1-2	NA	TRBV28
CASSLAAGGWETQYF	TRBJ2-5	TRBD2	TRBV3-1/TRBV3-2
CASSGGRSYNSPLHF	TRBJ1-6	NA	TRBV2
CASSQIGTGDNYGYTF	TRBJ1-2	TRBD1	TRBV7-9
CASSPPDRTARDTEAFF	TRBJ1-1	NA	TRBV18
CASSLRVSGANVLTF	TRBJ2-6	NA	TRBV28
CASSSPQENQPQHF	TRBJ1-5	NA	TRBV28
CASSLIVGTSPPGELFF	TRBJ2-2	TRBD2	TRBV7-6
CARSGGASGNTGELFF	TRBJ2-2	TRBD2	TRBV9
CASSYGMGLAGPWNEQFF	TRBJ2-1	TRBD2	TRBV6-2/TRBV6-3
CASSLEGLAGGYDSYNEQFF	TRBJ2-1	TRBD2	TRBV5-1
CASSPAGGPIEQYF	TRBJ2-7	TRBD2	TRBV18
CSATTGRGQFF	TRBJ2-1	NA	TRBV20-1